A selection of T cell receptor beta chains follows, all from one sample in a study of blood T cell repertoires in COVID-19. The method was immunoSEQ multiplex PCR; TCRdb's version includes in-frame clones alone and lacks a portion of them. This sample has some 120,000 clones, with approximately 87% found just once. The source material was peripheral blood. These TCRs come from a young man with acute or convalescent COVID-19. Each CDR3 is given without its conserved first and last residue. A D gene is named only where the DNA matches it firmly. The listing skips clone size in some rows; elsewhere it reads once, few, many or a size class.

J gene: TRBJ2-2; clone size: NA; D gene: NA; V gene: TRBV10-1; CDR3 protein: ASSELIGDTGELF
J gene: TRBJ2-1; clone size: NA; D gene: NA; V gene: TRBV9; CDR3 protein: ASSALTVHDNEQF
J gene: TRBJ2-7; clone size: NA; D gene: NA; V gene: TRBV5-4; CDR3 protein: ASSLGHYEQY
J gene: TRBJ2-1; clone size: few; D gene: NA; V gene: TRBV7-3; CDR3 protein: ASSLSSGAGSNEQF
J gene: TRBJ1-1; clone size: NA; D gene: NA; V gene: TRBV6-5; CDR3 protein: ASSTLGGFTEAF
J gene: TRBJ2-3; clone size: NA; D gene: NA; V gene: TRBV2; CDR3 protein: ASSQTSLVSDTQY
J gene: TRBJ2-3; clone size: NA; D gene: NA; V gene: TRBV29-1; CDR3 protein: SVVPYTSTDTQY
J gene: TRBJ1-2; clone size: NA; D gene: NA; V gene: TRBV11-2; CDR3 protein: ASSPLQSEINYGYT
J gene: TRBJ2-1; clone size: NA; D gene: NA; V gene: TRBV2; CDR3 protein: ASSVGTKKDEQF
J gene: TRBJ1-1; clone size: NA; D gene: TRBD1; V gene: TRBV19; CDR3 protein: ASTQSDRVRLNTEAF
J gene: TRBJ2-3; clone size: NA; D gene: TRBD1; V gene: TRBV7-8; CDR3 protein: ASSPRQGLTDTQY
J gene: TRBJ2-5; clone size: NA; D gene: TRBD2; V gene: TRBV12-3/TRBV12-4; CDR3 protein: ASRAPGGLTQY
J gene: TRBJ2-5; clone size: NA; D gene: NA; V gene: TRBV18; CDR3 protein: ASSPSRAGLQETQY
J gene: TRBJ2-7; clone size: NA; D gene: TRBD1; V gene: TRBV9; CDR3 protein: ASSARQGVAYEQY
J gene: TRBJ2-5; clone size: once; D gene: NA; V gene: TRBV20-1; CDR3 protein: SASSRVVDSQETQY
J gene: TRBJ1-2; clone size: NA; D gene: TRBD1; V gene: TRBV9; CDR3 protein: ASTQGQGIGGYT
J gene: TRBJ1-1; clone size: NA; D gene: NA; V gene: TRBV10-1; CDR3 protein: ASSESGSGSTEAF
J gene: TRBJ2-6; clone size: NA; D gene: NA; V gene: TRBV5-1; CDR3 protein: ASNQGQPGANVLT
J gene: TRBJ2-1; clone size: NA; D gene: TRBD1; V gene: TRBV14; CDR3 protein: ASSGRDRAYNEQF
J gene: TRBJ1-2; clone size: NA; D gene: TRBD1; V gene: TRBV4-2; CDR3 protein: ASSQDGTGLNYGYT
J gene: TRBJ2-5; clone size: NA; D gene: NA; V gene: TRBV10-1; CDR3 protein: ASTRNQETQY
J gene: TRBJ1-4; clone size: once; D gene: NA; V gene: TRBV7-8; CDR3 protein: ASSSKTGEIEKLF